The clone carrying this TCR beta chain has only a few counts. Its cognate antigen is unknown. It was with a sample-barcoded 5' primer and a J-beta primer mix that a second PCR of about 6 to 12 cycles was run. One entry per CDR3 protein, called by TCRdb with MiXCR from the 5' RACE reads. The repertoire holds hundreds of thousands of distinct CDR3 sequences, with 20% to 30% as singletons. Trimming took 6 bases from V and 4 from J, leaving 21 bases between them. Per germline, CDR1 DFQATT and CDR2 SNEGSKA (reference sequence). This CDR3 contains 16 residues. Per sample, no less than 6 micrograms of total RNA were extracted. The data derive from a study of blood T cells in healthy people across ages. Whole-study results and caveats: Per million T cells, TCR beta diversity dropped roughly linearly as age increased. The study regarded diversity estimates from one million T cells as underestimates.

The same data also went into a second study, on T cells of mothers and their children. As reported in that work: Over 9.5 million reads per mother and around 3 million per child were obtained.

Sequenced material: blood. The receptor comes from a boy between 10 and 17 years old in good health. This chain links TRBV20-1 with TRBJ2-2; D is undetermined. In nucleotides, the CDR3 is TGCAGTGCCAGACCCTCCTTTACACAGCTCACCGGGGAGCTGTTTTTT. It translates to CSARPSFTQLTGELFF.